This T cell receptor (beta chain) originates from a study of T cell clonality in common variable immunodeficiency. Points from the study as a whole: T cell subpopulation sequencing would be needed to explain CVID clonality. Compared with healthy controls, CVID subjects showed increased TCRbeta clonality, mostly in about a third. Common variable immunodeficiency TCR beta sequences reportedly had fewer deletions and N-nucleotide insertions.

Ten or more counts support this clone. The antigen is not known. The CDR3 extends 3 residues past the end of the read, so its final part is completed from the germline J gene. CVID subjects were neither ill nor on immunomodulatory or immunosuppressive medication at sampling. The CDR3 spans 15 residues. The germline gives CDR1 SGHKS, CDR2 YYEKEE (reference sequence). V lost 2 bases, J lost 0 bases, and 9 bases lay in between. Equal genomic DNA amounts from CVID and control samples were sequenced. The data were produced by immunoSEQ multiplex PCR, yet TCRdb's version contains in-frame clones alone and is incomplete. This sample carries roughly 32,000 clones and no singletons, and about 26% goes to the top ten.

The chain recombines TRBV5-5 with TRBJ1-5; no clear D gene. Material: peripheral blood mononuclear cells. The clonotype originates from a human donor with common variable immunodeficiency. CDR3: CASSFGGYSNQPQHF. CDR3 bases read: TGTGCCAGCAGCTTCGGCGGGTATAGCAATCAGCCC.